Below are 27 T cell receptor beta chains sequenced from a single sample in a study of spatial heterogeneity in lung cancer. Findings and limits, study-wide: One measure, the expanded intratumoral alpha and beta TCR count, tracked tumor mutation counts.

TCRdb reprocessed the 5' RACE reads with MiXCR, giving one entry per CDR3 protein. The table lists 3,000 or so distinct CDR3 sequences, approximately 15% of them singletons. The time point was: sample taken at primary tumor resection. Their recognized antigens are unknown. The starting material was lung tumor tissue, obtained at surgery. Receptors originate from a male donor with early-stage non-small cell lung cancer.

This clonotype is medium-sized. The chain recombines TRBV7-8 with TRBJ1-1, with TRBD1 matching 12 bases. The CDR3 has 18 residues. Germline V gives CDR1 SGHVS, CDR2 FQNEAQ. V gave up 5 bases and J gave up 0 bases; unmatched junction bases: 10. The CDR3 DNA reads as TGTGCCAGCAGCCCTTCAAGTGGGACAGGGGGCATGAACACTGAAGCTTTCTTT. Its translation is CASSPSSGTGGMNTEAFF.

This clonotype was picked up a small number of times. The chain joins TRBV7-8 to TRBJ2-3; 7 nucleotides line up with TRBD2. The CDR3 is 15 residues long. Trimming at V came to 4 bases and at J to 4 bases, leaving 8 bases not matched to a gene. The germline V gene has CDR1 SGHVS and CDR2 FQNEAQ. The CDR3 loop is CASSSGGRGADTQYF. The DNA for the CDR3 is TGTGCCAGCAGCTCCGGGGGGAGAGGGGCAGATACGCAGTATTTT.

This clonotype was seen only a few times. V is TRBV4-2 and J is TRBJ2-7; TRBD1 or TRBD2 may be the D gene (5 bases each). The CDR3 extends over 14 amino acids. Germline lookup yields CDR1 LGHNA and CDR2 YNFKEQ. V lost 2 bases and J 4 bases, leaving 12 bases between the germline ends. CDR3 residues: CASSQPGTEYEQYF. CDR3 DNA: TGTGCCAGCAGCCAACCTGGGACCGAATACGAGCAGTACTTC.

V gene TRBV29-1 combines with J gene TRBJ2-5; D is unclear. V was shortened by 4 bases and J by 1 base, with 10 bases between the two germline ends. The CDR3 loop spans 13 amino acids. Per germline, CDR1 SQVTM and CDR2 ANQGSEA. Here the CDR3 reads CSVAAGAQETQYF. The CDR3, as DNA: TGCAGCGTTGCGGCAGGAGCCCAAGAGACCCAGTACTTC.

A few counts support this clonotype. This chain links TRBV6-1 with TRBJ2-7; TRBD2 matches at 10 bases. This CDR3 is built from 14 residues. CDR1 and CDR2 from the germline V gene are MNHNS and SASEGT. V lost 6 bases, J lost 4 bases, and 6 bases stayed unmatched. The CDR3 loop is CASRQTSGIYEQYF. CDR3 sequence (DNA): TGTGCCAGCAGACAAACTAGCGGGATTTACGAGCAGTACTTC.

The rearrangement joins TRBV13 to TRBJ2-3, with a possible D match to TRBD2 (6 bases). This CDR3 is built from 17 residues. CDR1 is PRHDT, CDR2 FYEKMQ, per germline (reference sequence). The V gene lost 3 bases and the J gene lost 2 bases, with 18 bases spanning the gap. In DNA, the CDR3 is TGTGCCAGCAGCTTGTTCCCTCTTGCGGGGCCCACAGATACGCAGTATTTT. Protein sequence: CASSLFPLAGPTDTQYF.

This clonotype occurred a few times. The J gene is TRBJ2-7, the V gene TRBV6-6; no reliable D call. Germline lookup yields CDR1 MNHNY and CDR2 SVGAGI (reference sequence). V was shortened by 2 bases and J by 1 base, with 12 bases between the two germline ends. The CDR3 runs 15 residues. DNA for the CDR3: TGTGCCAGCAGTTACCGTGCCGGGTCTTCCTACGAGCAGTACTTC. Amino acids: CASSYRAGSSYEQYF.

This clonotype is labeled medium-sized. The rearrangement joins TRBV7-3 to TRBJ2-2; 8 bases are shared with TRBD1. V gave up 0 bases and J gave up 5 bases; unmatched junction bases: 8. There are 17 residues in the CDR3. Germline CDR1 and CDR2: SGHTA and FQGTGA. The CDR3 reads CASSLTVEQGETGELFF. The CDR3 DNA follows: TGTGCCAGCAGCTTAACAGTAGAACAGGGGGAGACCGGGGAGCTGTTTTTT. Complete variable domain (other parts from reference TRBV7-3 and TRBJ2-2): GAGVSQTPSNKVTEKGKYVELRCDPISGHTALYWYRQSLGQGPEFLIYFQGTGAADDSGLPNDRFFAVRPEGSVSTLKIQRTERGDSAVYLCASSLTVEQGETGELFFGEGSRLTVL.

The chain has TRBV11-2 and TRBJ2-7; TRBD1 agrees at 8 bases. The CDR3 sequence is 15 residues long. V trimming: 1 base; J trimming: 8 bases; junction bases outside the gene matches: 10. From germline, CDR1 is SGHAT and CDR2 FQNNGV. The CDR3 sequence is CASSLVRTGHDKQYF. CDR3 nucleotides: TGTGCCAGCAGCTTAGTCCGGACAGGGCACGACAAGCAGTACTTC.

The chain joins TRBV20-1 to TRBJ2-7; 8 bases are a match to TRBD2. This CDR3 spans 13 amino acids. Germline V gene data show CDR1 as DFQATT and CDR2 as SNEGSKA (reference sequence). The V segment lost 3 bases and the J segment 3 bases; nucleotides outside the gene matches: 4. CDR3 bases: TGCAGTGCTAGGCCGGGACTAGGCTACGAGCAGTACTTC. As protein: CSARPGLGYEQYF.

This clonotype appeared a few times. The chain uses TRBV12-3 or TRBV12-4 and TRBJ2-5; 7 bases are a match to TRBD1. V lost 5 bases and J lost 6; bases outside the gene matches: 15. There are 16 residues in the CDR3. CDR3 loop: CASSETMMGDRKTQYF. Written as DNA, the CDR3 is TGTGCCAGCAGTGAGACGATGATGGGGGACAGAAAGACCCAGTACTTC.

The chain employs TRBV5-1 and TRBJ2-7; D possibly corresponds to TRBD2 (5 bases). The CDR3 spans 13 residues. CDR1 and CDR2 (germline): SGHRS, YFSETQ. With 2 bases removed from V and 3 bases from J, the gap between germline ends came to 9 bases. As DNA, the CDR3 is TGCGCCAGCAGCTTAGCCGGGAACTACGAGCAGTACTTC. Its translation: CASSLAGNYEQYF.

This clonotype was seen a handful of times. The V gene is TRBV3-1, the J gene TRBJ2-5; D not resolved. Germline CDR1 reads LGHDT; CDR2 reads YNNKEL (reference sequence). V was trimmed by 4 bases and J by 1 base, leaving 7 bases between them. The CDR3 runs 13 residues. In nucleotides, the CDR3 is TGTGCCAGCAGCCTCCCACCCCAAGAGACCCAGTACTTC. It encodes CASSLPPQETQYF.

By proportion, this clonotype is medium-sized. The chain is built from TRBV3-1 and TRBJ2-7, with TRBD2 matching 10 bases. Germline values: CDR1 LGHDT, CDR2 YNNKEL (reference sequence). The CDR3 contains 14 residues. The J segment lost 3 bases and the V segment lost 1 base, leaving 0 bases of the junction unmatched. For the CDR3, the DNA is TGTGCCAGCAGCCAAGCTAGCGGGAGCTACGAGCAGTACTTC. Translation: CASSQASGSYEQYF.

This clonotype counts as medium-sized (0.01 to 0.1%). The V gene is TRBV30, the J gene TRBJ1-2, with D possibly TRBD1 on 5 matching bases. CDR1 is GTSNPN, CDR2 SVGIG, per germline (reference sequence). The germline V and J ends were trimmed by 0 bases and 4 bases, with 18 bases remaining between them. CDR3 length: 16 residues. CDR3 sequence reads: CAWSVRGLLLGYGYTF. The CDR3 DNA reads as TGTGCCTGGAGTGTAAGGGGCTTACTACTTGGCTATGGCTACACCTTC.

This clonotype has more than one count but fewer than ten. The J gene is TRBJ2-5, the V gene TRBV6-1; 7 bases match TRBD2. Trimming took 4 bases from V and 5 from J; bases not matched to a gene: 19. The length of the CDR3 is 18 residues. CDR1 is MNHNS, CDR2 SASEGT, per germline. In DNA, the CDR3 is TGTGCCAGCAGTGTTGAACACGCTAGCGGACTGAAGGATGAGACCCAGTACTTC. Translated: CASSVEHASGLKDETQYF.

Only a few counts were recorded for this clonotype. CDR3 in DNA: TGTGCCAGCGGGACTACCACAGATACGCAGTATTTT. It yields the protein CASGTTTDTQYF. The V call is TRBV28, the J call TRBJ2-3; 7 bases line up with TRBD2. V lost 8 bases to trimming and J lost 2 bases; unmatched junction nucleotides: 1. Germline CDR1 reads MDHEN; CDR2 reads SYDVKM. The length of the CDR3 is 12 residues.

The chain couples TRBV19 to TRBJ2-6; weak D call: TRBD1 (5 bases). The CDR3 totals 14 residues. With 7 bases removed from V and 3 bases from J, the gap between germline ends came to 10 bases. CDR1 LNHDA and CDR2 SQIVND come from the germline V gene (reference sequence). CDR3 in DNA: TGTGCCAGTACCGCAGGGATTGGGGCCAACGTCCTGACTTTC. Encoded protein: CASTAGIGANVLTF.

The rearrangement uses TRBV27 and TRBJ2-4, with 7 nucleotides matching TRBD1. Germline assignment: CDR1 MNHEY and CDR2 SMNVEV (reference sequence). V lost 6 bases and J lost 1; bases outside the gene matches: 6. The CDR3 sequence is 15 residues long. CDR3: CASRPGGMAKNIQYF. The CDR3 coding sequence is TGTGCCAGCAGACCAGGGGGTATGGCCAAAAACATTCAGTACTTC.

This clonotype was observed a few times. The genes are TRBV4-2 and TRBJ2-5; D possibly corresponds to TRBD1 (7 bases). The CDR3 spans 16 residues. Between the trimmed V and J ends, which lost 0 bases and 4 bases, there was a span of 15 bases. Germline loops: CDR1 LGHNA, CDR2 YNFKEQ. In DNA, the CDR3 is TGTGCCAGCAGCCAAGAAAGACAGGGAGGAGCAGAGACCCAGTACTTC. Protein sequence: CASSQERQGGAETQYF.

This clonotype turned up a few times. The chain employs TRBV24-1 and TRBJ1-1; TRBD1 might be the D (5 bases). Per the germline V gene, CDR1 is KGHDR and CDR2 is SFDVKD. The length of the CDR3 is 13 residues. V was clipped by 9 bases and J by 4 bases, with 14 bases between them. CDR3 amino acids: CATAQGFGTEAFF. The DNA for the CDR3 is TGTGCCACCGCCCAGGGTTTCGGCACTGAAGCTTTCTTT.

The V gene is TRBV11-3, the J gene TRBJ2-2; TRBD2 matches at 9 bases. The CDR3 extends over 17 amino acids. The V segment lost 0 bases and the J segment 7 bases; nucleotides outside the gene matches: 9. The germline gives CDR1 SGHNT, CDR2 YENEEA. The chain's CDR3 is CASSLDGPSGIVGELFF. The CDR3 coding sequence is TGTGCCAGCAGCTTAGATGGCCCTAGCGGGATCGTCGGGGAGCTGTTTTTT.

This chain links TRBV28 with TRBJ2-1; 15 bases are a match to TRBD2. With V trimmed by 6 bases and J by 5 bases, 5 bases remained unmatched. The germline V gene encodes CDR1 MDHEN and CDR2 SYDVKM. This CDR3 spans 16 amino acids. Here the CDR3 reads CASSHGTSGRNNEQFF. The CDR3 nucleotides read TGTGCCAGCAGCCACGGGACTAGCGGGAGGAACAATGAGCAGTTCTTC. The full variable domain, rest sourced from reference TRBV28 and TRBJ2-1, is DVKVTQSSRYLVKRTGEKVFLECVQDMDHENMFWYRQDPGLGLRLIYFSYDVKMKEKGDIPEGYSVSREKKERFSLILESASTNQTSMYLCASSHGTSGRNNEQFFGPGTRLTVL.

The table lists this clonotype with a few counts. V and J are TRBV11-2 and TRBJ2-3; either TRBD1 or TRBD2 may fit D (6 bases each). V was clipped by 2 bases and J by 5 bases, with 14 bases between them. CDR1 and CDR2 (germline): SGHAT, FQNNGV. The CDR3 is 15 residues long. CDR3 residues: CASSLRLGGQDTQYF. In DNA, the CDR3 is TGTGCCAGCAGCTTACGGCTAGGGGGGCAAGATACGCAGTATTTT.

This clonotype is categorized as medium-sized. The rearrangement joins TRBV20-1 to TRBJ1-2, with 10 positions matching TRBD1. The trim removed 4 bases at V and 3 bases at J, leaving 5 bases unmatched. Looked up from germline, CDR1 is DFQATT and CDR2 is SNEGSKA (reference sequence). This CDR3 contains 14 residues. In DNA, the CDR3 is TGCAGTGCTACTCCGGGACAGGGGTACTATGGCTACACCTTC. Translation gives CSATPGQGYYGYTF.

This clonotype was observed a few times. This chain uses TRBV7-6 with TRBJ1-5; D ambiguous. V was pared by 6 bases and J by 2 bases, with 8 bases between. Germline loops: CDR1 SGHVS, CDR2 FNYEAQ. This CDR3 is built from 13 residues. The CDR3 DNA reads TGTGCCAGCAGTCTGCAGGGCAATCAGCCCCAGCATTTT. It is translated as CASSLQGNQPQHF.

This clonotype was seen a few times. The chain couples TRBV2 to TRBJ2-3; 11 bases line up with TRBD2. CDR1 and CDR2 (germline): SNHLY, FYNNEI. V dropped 5 bases and J dropped 2; count of bases not matched to a gene: 3. This CDR3 has 15 amino acids. CDR3 in amino acids: CASSRLAGFTDTQYF. The CDR3 DNA is TGTGCCAGCAGTCGACTAGCGGGATTCACAGATACGCAGTATTTT.